These T cell receptor beta chains were read from a single sample in a study of PD-1 blockade in classical Hodgkin lymphoma. Here immunoSEQ multiplex PCR was the method, and the copy in TCRdb shows in-frame clones only, minus some. The sample consists of 80,000 to 100,000 clones, roughly 79% of them appearing once. The specimen comprised peripheral blood mononuclear cells (PBMCs), sampled before the second cycle of nivolumab. Receptors were obtained from a human donor with classical Hodgkin lymphoma. CDR3s include the opening cysteine and the closing phenylalanine or tryptophan. D genes are given only for firm matches. Rows give clone size only sometimes, using once, few, many, or a class for an expanded clone.

>TRBV29-1|few|TRBJ1-1|.
CSVATVLGTEAFF
TGCAGCGTGGCGACAGTCCTCGGCACTGAAGCTTTCTTT
>TRBV13|.|TRBJ2-7|.
CASSGPSGSSYEQYF
TGTGCCAGCAGCGGCCCGAGCGGAAGCTCCTACGAGCAGTACTTC
>TRBV5-4|.|TRBJ1-6|.
CASSLEHGDNSPLHF
TGTGCCAGCAGCTTGGAGCACGGGGATAATTCACCCCTCCACTTT
>TRBV5-8|.|TRBJ2-7|TRBD2
CASSRWSGEPYEQYF
TGTGCCAGCAGCCGCTGGAGCGGGGAACCCTACGAGCAGTACTTC
>TRBV5-1|.|TRBJ2-7|.
CASSLARTTPYEQYF
TGCGCCAGCAGCTTGGCTCGGACTACCCCCTACGAGCAGTACTTC
>TRBV7-6|.|TRBJ2-2|.
CASSPHPPKTVTNTGELFF
TGTGCCAGCAGCCCACATCCCCCTAAGACGGTAACGAACACCGGGGAGCTGTTTTTT
>TRBV11-2|.|TRBJ2-3|.
CASSHPRGGTTDTQYF
TGTGCCAGCAGCCACCCCCGAGGCGGGACCACAGATACGCAGTATTTT
>TRBV5-1|.|TRBJ2-2|TRBD2
CASSRKLMASGTRGGSATGELFF
TGCGCCAGCAGCCGGAAACTGATGGCTAGCGGGACCCGGGGGGGTAGCGCCACCGGGGAGCTGTTTTTT
>TRBV5-6|many|TRBJ1-2|.
CASSLTGRLNYGYTF
TGTGCCAGCAGCTTGACAGGGAGGCTTAACTATGGCTACACCTTC
>TRBV7-9|.|TRBJ2-5|.
CASRQGPGETQYF
TGTGCCAGCAGGCAAGGACCAGGGGAGACCCAGTACTTC
>TRBV6-5|.|TRBJ1-2|TRBD1
CASSSSGQGANGYTF
TGTGCCAGCAGTTCCAGCGGACAGGGGGCGAATGGCTACACCTTC
>TRBV6-1|few|TRBJ1-5|.
CASSEVSTRPQPQHF
TGTGCCAGCAGTGAAGTCTCAACCCGACCCCAGCCCCAGCATTTT
>TRBV30|once|TRBJ2-1|TRBD2
CAWSREGRDEQFF
TGTGCCTGGTCTCGGGAGGGCCGGGATGAGCAGTTCTTC
>TRBV2|.|TRBJ2-3|TRBD2
CASRLAITDTQYF
TGTGCCAGCAGACTAGCGATCACAGATACGCAGTATTTT
>TRBV28|.|TRBJ2-7|.
CASSLGPREQYF
TGTGCCAGCAGTTTGGGCCCCAGGGAGCAGTACTTC
>TRBV19|.|TRBJ2-7|TRBD2
CASSPASGNYEQYF
TGTGCCAGTAGTCCCGCTAGCGGGAACTACGAGCAGTACTTC
>TRBV7-9|.|TRBJ1-1|.
CASSPPLTEAFF
TGTGCCAGCAGCCCCCCTCTAACTGAAGCTTTCTTT
>TRBV5-1|.|TRBJ2-1|.
CASSPGGLYTYNEQFF
TGCGCCAGCAGCCCCGGGGGGCTTTACACCTACAATGAGCAGTTCTTC
>TRBV10-3|.|TRBJ1-2|TRBD1
CAISEPGQGADYGYTF
TGTGCCATCAGTGAGCCGGGACAGGGGGCCGACTATGGCTACACCTTC
>TRBV6-5|once|TRBJ1-2|TRBD1
CASSPDRVRFDGYTF
TGTGCCAGCAGCCCGGACAGGGTCAGATTCGACGGCTACACCTTC
>TRBV27|few|TRBJ1-1|TRBD1
CASSSLPRGMNTEAFF
TGTGCCAGCAGCAGCCTCCCCAGGGGGATGAACACTGAAGCTTTCTTT
>TRBV10-3|few|TRBJ1-1|.
CASREAGEAFF
TGTGCCTCCCGGGAGGCGGGTGAAGCTTTCTTT
>TRBV10-1|.|TRBJ2-7|.
CASNRHPEQYF
TGCGCCAGCAACCGACACCCCGAGCAGTACTTC
>TRBV7-2|.|TRBJ2-1|TRBD2
CASSGLAGLEQFF
TGTGCCAGCAGTGGACTAGCGGGACTCGAGCAGTTCTTC
>TRBV6-6|.|TRBJ1-1|.
CASSYPPQGVDTEAFF
TGTGCCAGCAGTTACCCACCACAGGGAGTGGACACTGAAGCTTTCTTT
>TRBV6-1|once|TRBJ1-5|.
CASRPVLLGNQPQHF
TGTGCCAGCAGACCCGTCCTTTTAGGCAATCAGCCCCAGCATTTT
>TRBV6-1|.|TRBJ1-1|TRBD1
CASSGGQVLNTEAFF
TGTGCCAGCAGTGGGGGACAGGTTTTGAACACTGAAGCTTTCTTT
>TRBV19|few|TRBJ2-7|TRBD2
CATGRPGGGEQYF
TGTGCCACCGGCCGACCGGGAGGCGGCGAGCAGTACTTC
>TRBV19|.|TRBJ2-7|TRBD2
CASSRLAEYEQYF
TGTGCCAGTAGTCGCCTAGCGGAGTACGAGCAGTACTTC
>TRBV10-3|.|TRBJ1-2|TRBD1
CAISRQGPTGGGYTF
TGTGCCATCAGCCGACAGGGTCCCACGGGGGGTGGCTACACCTTC
>TRBV10-3|few|TRBJ1-1|TRBD1
CAISEGGQPNTEAFF
TGTGCCATCAGTGAGGGGGGACAGCCCAACACTGAAGCTTTCTTT
>TRBV10-2|.|TRBJ1-1|.
CASSVQGEAFF
TGCGCCAGCAGTGTTCAGGGTGAAGCTTTCTTT
>TRBV11-1|few|TRBJ1-2|.
CASSAEDDGNYGYTF
TGTGCCAGCAGCGCCGAGGACGACGGAAACTATGGCTACACCTTC